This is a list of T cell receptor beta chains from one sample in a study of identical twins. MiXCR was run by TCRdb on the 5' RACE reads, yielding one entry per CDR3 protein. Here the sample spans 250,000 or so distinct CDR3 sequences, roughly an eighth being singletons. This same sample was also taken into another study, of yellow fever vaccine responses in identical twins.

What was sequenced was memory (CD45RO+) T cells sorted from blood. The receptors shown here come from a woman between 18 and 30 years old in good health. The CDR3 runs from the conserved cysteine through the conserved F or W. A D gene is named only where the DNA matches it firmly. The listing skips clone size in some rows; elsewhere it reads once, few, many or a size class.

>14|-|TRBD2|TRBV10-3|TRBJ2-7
CAIRAGTSAREQYF
TGTGCCATCAGGGCCGGGACTAGCGCCAGAGAGCAGTACTTC
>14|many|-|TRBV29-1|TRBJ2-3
CSVGNPTITDTQYF
TGCAGCGTTGGAAATCCTACGATCACAGATACGCAGTATTTT
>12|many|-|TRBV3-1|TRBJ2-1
CASSQVKGEQFF
TGTGCCAGCAGCCAAGTTAAGGGGGAGCAGTTCTTC
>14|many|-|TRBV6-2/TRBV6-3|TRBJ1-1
CASSYTEANTEAFF
TGTGCCAGCAGTTACACCGAGGCGAACACTGAAGCTTTCTTT
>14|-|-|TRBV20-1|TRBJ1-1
CSASRGEKNTEAFF
TGCAGTGCTTCCCGGGGAGAAAAGAACACTGAAGCTTTCTTT
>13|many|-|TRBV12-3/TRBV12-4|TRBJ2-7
CASGSGPAGEQYF
TGTGCCAGCGGTTCGGGACCGGCAGGCGAGCAGTACTTC
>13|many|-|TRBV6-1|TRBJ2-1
CASSEALYNEQFF
TGTGCCAGCAGTGAAGCTCTTTACAATGAGCAGTTCTTC
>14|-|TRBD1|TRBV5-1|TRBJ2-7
CASSKGQGVEEQYF
TGCGCCAGCAGCAAAGGACAGGGGGTGGAGGAGCAGTACTTC
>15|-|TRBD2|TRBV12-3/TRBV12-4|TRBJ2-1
CASRPAGGSINEQFF
TGTGCCAGCAGACCAGCGGGAGGGTCCATCAATGAGCAGTTCTTC
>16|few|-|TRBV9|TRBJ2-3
CASSVGGASEVDTQYF
TGTGCCAGCAGCGTAGGTGGGGCTAGCGAGGTGGATACGCAGTATTTT
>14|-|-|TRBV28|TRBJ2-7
CASQPVAASYEQYF
TGTGCCAGCCAGCCGGTGGCAGCGTCCTACGAGCAGTACTTC
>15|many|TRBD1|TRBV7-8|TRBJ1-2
CASSFTGQGVNGYTF
TGTGCCAGCAGCTTTACGGGACAGGGAGTCAATGGCTACACCTTC
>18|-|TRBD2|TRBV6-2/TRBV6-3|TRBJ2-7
CASTHMIPRASGRREQYF
TGTGCCAGCACCCATATGATTCCCCGGGCTAGCGGGAGGCGCGAGCAGTACTTC
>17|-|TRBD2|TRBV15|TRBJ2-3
CATSRDRLAGGVDTQYF
TGTGCCACCAGCAGAGATCGGCTAGCGGGGGGGGTGGATACGCAGTATTTT
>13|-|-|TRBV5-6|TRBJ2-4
CASSPAQGNIQYF
TGTGCCAGCAGCCCGGCCCAGGGGAACATTCAGTACTTC
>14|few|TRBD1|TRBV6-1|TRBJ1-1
CASNTGAAATEAFF
TGTGCCAGCAACACAGGGGCCGCGGCCACTGAAGCTTTCTTT
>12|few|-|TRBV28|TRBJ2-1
CASTGTYNEQFF
TGTGCCAGCACCGGCACCTACAATGAGCAGTTCTTC
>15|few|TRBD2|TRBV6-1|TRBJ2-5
CASSGGGAGGETQYF
TGTGCCAGCAGTGGCGGGGGGGCCGGCGGTGAGACCCAGTACTTC
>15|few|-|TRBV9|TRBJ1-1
CASSPDEGRSTEAFF
TGTGCCAGCAGCCCAGATGAGGGGAGAAGCACTGAAGCTTTCTTT
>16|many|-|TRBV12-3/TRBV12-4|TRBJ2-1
CASSPHKGGLYNEQFF
TGTGCCAGCAGTCCCCACAAAGGTGGCCTCTACAATGAGCAGTTCTTC
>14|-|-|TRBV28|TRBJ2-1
CASSYSGANPEQFF
TGTGCCAGCAGTTACTCGGGGGCCAACCCCGAGCAGTTCTTC
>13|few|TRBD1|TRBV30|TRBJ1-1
CAWRDNRGTEAFF
TGTGCCTGGAGGGACAACAGGGGAACTGAAGCTTTCTTT
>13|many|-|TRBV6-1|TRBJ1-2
CASSETEKYGYTF
TGTGCCAGCAGTGAAACGGAGAAGTATGGCTACACCTTC
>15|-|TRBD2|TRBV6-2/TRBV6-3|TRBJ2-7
CASSDTSGSLYEQYF
TGTGCCAGCAGTGACACTAGCGGGAGCTTGTACGAGCAGTACTTC
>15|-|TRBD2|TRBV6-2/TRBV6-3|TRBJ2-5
CASSYGAPPGGTQYF
TGTGCCAGCAGTTACGGTGCCCCGCCGGGAGGGACCCAGTACTTC
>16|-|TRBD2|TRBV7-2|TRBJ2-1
CASSLTGTSGRNEQFF
TGTGCCAGCAGCTTGACCGGGACTAGCGGGAGGAATGAGCAGTTCTTC
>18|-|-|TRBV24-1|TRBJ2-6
CATSERGTDSSGANVLTF
TGTGCCACCAGTGAACGAGGGACGGATAGCTCTGGGGCCAACGTCCTGACTTTC
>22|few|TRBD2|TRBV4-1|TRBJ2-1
CASSQDVVASGGVRGLYNEQFF
TGCGCCAGCAGCCAAGATGTGGTGGCTAGCGGGGGAGTCCGTGGTCTCTACAATGAGCAGTTCTTC
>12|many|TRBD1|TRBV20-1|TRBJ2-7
CSAGGQSYEQYF
TGCAGTGCTGGGGGACAGAGCTACGAGCAGTACTTC
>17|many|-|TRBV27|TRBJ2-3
CASSFRAPRMSTDTQYF
TGTGCCAGCAGTTTCCGGGCCCCGAGGATGAGCACAGATACGCAGTATTTT